The next 18 T cell receptor beta chains were all read from a single sample in a study of blood T cell repertoires in COVID-19. TCRdb keeps only in-frame clones here, not all; method: immunoSEQ multiplex PCR. The table has about 160,000 clones, 82% seen once; the top ten hold roughly a tenth. Specimen: peripheral blood. All receptors come from a woman over 75 with active or convalescent COVID-19.

The rearrangement links TRBV7-6 to TRBJ1-6; 7 bases align to TRBD1. Losses at the gene ends were 5 bases for V and 6 bases for J; bases not matched to a gene: 7. Per germline, CDR1 SGHVS and CDR2 FNYEAQ. The CDR3 is 15 residues long. The CDR3 coding sequence is TGTGCCAGCAGCGGGCTATCAGGGGGTAATTCACCCCTCCACTTT. Translation: CASSGLSGGNSPLHF.

The V gene is TRBV5-5, the J gene TRBJ2-5; the match to TRBD2 covers 12 bases. CDR3 length: 17 residues. The V gene's germline CDR1 is SGHKS and CDR2 YYEKEE (reference sequence). Trimming took 3 bases from V and 2 from J; bases not matched to a gene: 8. The CDR3 DNA reads as TGTGCCAGCAGCTGGGGGCGGACTAGCGGGATTCAAGAGACCCAGTACTTC. Amino acids: CASSWGRTSGIQETQYF.

This chain uses TRBV2 with TRBJ2-3, with D maybe TRBD2 (5 bases). Germline loops: CDR1 SNHLY, CDR2 FYNNEI. V was clipped by 7 bases and J by 3 bases, with 14 bases between them. This CDR3 spans 14 amino acids. The DNA of the CDR3 is TGTGCCAGCACCCGTCCAGCGGTTACAGATACGCAGTATTTT. This translates into CASTRPAVTDTQYF.

The chain uses TRBV30 and TRBJ1-1, with TRBD1 identical over 8 bases. CDR1 is GTSNPN and CDR2 is SVGIG in the germline V gene (reference sequence). V lost 6 bases, J lost 0 bases, and 9 bases stayed unmatched. The CDR3 runs 15 residues. The CDR3 DNA sequence: TGTGCCTGCGTACAGGGGGGGTTTATGAACACTGAAGCTTTCTTT. Translation: CACVQGGFMNTEAFF.

The rearrangement joins TRBV5-1 to TRBJ2-3, with TRBD2 matching over 8 bases. With 0 bases clipped from V and 4 bases from J, the junction kept 10 bases outside the gene matches. The CDR3 extends over 17 amino acids. CDR1 and CDR2 from the germline V gene are SGHRS and YFSETQ. The CDR3 is CASSLALNGRAADTQYF. DNA of the CDR3: TGCGCCAGCAGCTTGGCCCTAAACGGGAGGGCCGCAGATACGCAGTATTTT.

V gene TRBV11-3 combines with J gene TRBJ2-1; 11 positions match TRBD2. The CDR3 has 17 amino acids. Germline-derived CDR1 and CDR2 are SGHNT and YENEEA. Trimming cost V 3 bases and J 3 bases; bases outside gene matches: 7. Here the CDR3 reads CASSFSGTSGIYNEQFF. The CDR3 DNA reads as TGTGCCAGCAGCTTCTCCGGGACTAGCGGTATCTACAATGAGCAGTTCTTC. Looking up the rest from reference TRBV11-3 and TRBJ2-1 gives the full variable domain: EAGVVQSPRYKIIEKKQPVAFWCNPISGHNTLYWYLQNLGQGPELLIRYENEEAVDDSQLPKDRFSAERLKGVDSTLKIQPAELGDSAVYLCASSFSGTSGIYNEQFFGPGTRLTVL.

The genes are TRBV2 and TRBJ1-5; 8 nucleotides match TRBD1. With 6 bases clipped from V and 0 bases from J, the junction kept 4 bases outside the gene matches. The germline V gene encodes CDR1 SNHLY and CDR2 FYNNEI. The CDR3 totals 15 residues. The CDR3 nucleotides read TGTGCCAGCAGCGGACAGGGTTATAGCAATCAGCCCCAGCATTTT. The encoded protein is CASSGQGYSNQPQHF.

The CDR3 loop is CAISVWGGTDTQYF. As DNA, the CDR3 is TGTGCCATCAGTGTGTGGGGAGGCACAGATACGCAGTATTTT. The chain has TRBV10-3 and TRBJ2-3; possibly TRBD2 for D (5 bases). CDR1 and CDR2 from the germline V gene are ENHRY and SYGVKD. Trimming removed 4 bases at V and 1 base at J, with 9 bases between. The CDR3 loop spans 14 amino acids.

The rearrangement joins TRBV21-1 to TRBJ1-2; TRBD1 is taken as the D call from the table, unchecked against the DNA. TRBV21-1 is designated a pseudogene. The CDR3 is 15 residues long. Here the CDR3 DNA reads TGTGCCAGCAGCAAAGGAGGGGACAGGGGGGCGACGGGCACCTTC. It is translated as CASSKGGDRGATGTF.

This clone was found a few times. The V and J genes are TRBV30 and TRBJ2-1; no clear D. Trimming cost V 4 bases and J 9 bases, with 10 bases left between them. This CDR3 region has 11 residues. From germline, CDR1 is GTSNPN and CDR2 SVGIG (reference sequence). The CDR3 is CAWTPGREQFF. The CDR3 region has the DNA TGTGCCTGGACCCCAGGTCGTGAGCAGTTCTTC.

CDR3 DNA: TGTGCCAGCAGCCCCTCCGGGGGTTCAGGCGAGCAGTTCTTC. This translates into CASSPSGGSGEQFF. The J gene is TRBJ2-1, the V gene TRBV7-9, with D possibly matching TRBD2 (6 bases). Germline V gene data show CDR1 as SEHNR and CDR2 as FQNEAQ (reference sequence). The CDR3 runs to 14 residues. V lost 5 bases and J 10 bases, leaving 18 bases between the germline ends.

V and J are TRBV11-2 and TRBJ2-3; D is unresolved. Per germline, CDR1 SGHAT and CDR2 FQNNGV. The CDR3 runs 12 residues. The V end lost 5 bases, the J end lost 5 bases, and 8 bases lay between the germline ends. The CDR3 region is CASSPFVDTQYF. For the CDR3, the DNA is TGTGCCAGCAGCCCCTTTGTAGATACGCAGTATTTT.

The V and J genes are TRBV19 and TRBJ1-5; D ambiguous. Germline V CDR1 and CDR2: LNHDA, SQIVND (reference sequence). V lost 3 bases, J lost 0 bases, and 9 bases lay in between. The CDR3 extends over 15 amino acids. CDR3 nucleotides: TGTGCCAGTAGTATGTTAGGCGGTAGCAATCAGCCCCAGCATTTT. It translates to CASSMLGGSNQPQHF.

The rearrangement uses TRBV11-3 and TRBJ1-3; a possible D gene is TRBD1 (6 bases). V dropped 4 bases and J dropped 9 bases, with 19 bases sitting between them. CDR3 length: 15 amino acids. Looked up from germline, CDR1 is SGHNT and CDR2 is YENEEA. As DNA, the CDR3 is TGTGCCAGCAGCTGGTCCGGGACACCCGGCAGCACCATATATTTT. Its translation is CASSWSGTPGSTIYF.

The chain employs TRBV5-1 and TRBJ2-3, with 7 bases fitting TRBD1. Looked up from germline, CDR1 is SGHRS and CDR2 is YFSETQ. With 6 bases clipped from V and 0 bases from J, the junction kept 4 bases outside the gene matches. The CDR3 length is 14 residues. The CDR3 protein is CASTPQGSTDTQYF. The CDR3 region has the DNA TGCGCCAGCACCCCACAGGGGAGCACAGATACGCAGTATTTT. Based on the CDR3 plus reference TRBV5-1 and TRBJ2-3, the full variable domain is KAGVTQTPRYLIKTRGQQVTLSCSPISGHRSVSWYQQTPGQGLQFLFEYFSETQRNKGNFPGRFSGRQFSNSRSEMNVSTLELGDSALYLCASTPQGSTDTQYFGPGTRLTVL.

This clone is a singleton in its sample. This chain joins TRBV25-1 and TRBJ1-4; D gene unclear. The CDR3 covers 14 residues. Trimming pared 3 bases from V and 10 bases from J, leaving 15 bases between. The germline CDR1 and CDR2 sequences are MGHDK and SYGVNS. The CDR3 nucleotides are TGTGCCAGCAGTGACATGAGAGGCGCGGGAAAACTGTTTTTT. This sequence encodes CASSDMRGAGKLFF.

The J gene is TRBJ2-1, the V gene TRBV19, with TRBD2 matching 11 bases. CDR1 and CDR2 from the germline V gene are LNHDA and SQIVND (reference sequence). This CDR3 is built from 16 residues. Trimming cost V 3 bases and J 9 bases; bases outside gene matches: 10. CDR3 sequence (DNA): TGTGCCAGTAGTATCGTTGGATTAGCGGGAGGGGGTGAGCAGTTCTTC. This sequence encodes CASSIVGLAGGGEQFF.

The chain has TRBV7-7 and TRBJ1-5, with D unresolved. Germline-derived CDR1 and CDR2 are SSHAT and FNYEAQ (reference sequence). The CDR3 is 13 amino acids. V was trimmed by 1 base and J by 7 bases, leaving 8 bases between them. The CDR3 protein is CASSLDAGQPQHF. As DNA, the CDR3 is TGTGCCAGCAGCTTAGATGCGGGGCAGCCCCAGCATTTT.